This T cell receptor beta chain was obtained from a study of cytomegalovirus exposure and HLA in healthy donors. Primers included in the PCR were 60 Vbeta and 13 Jbeta primers. The protocol was immunoSEQ multiplex PCR, while the TCRdb copy is restricted to in-frame clones and leaves out a portion. The sample records some 150,000 clones, 65% to 90% being singletons. Germline-derived CDR1 and CDR2 are SNHLY and FYNNEI. This CDR3 comprises 12 residues. V was clipped by 7 bases and J by 0 bases, with 4 bases between them. The receptor's source is a woman in her fifties or sixties in good health and CMV-seropositive. The V and J genes are TRBV2 and TRBJ2-1; D is uncertain. Sequencing used PBMCs. The CDR3 is CASTSSYNEQFF. CDR3 DNA: TGTGCCAGCACCAGCTCCTACAATGAGCAGTTCTTC.